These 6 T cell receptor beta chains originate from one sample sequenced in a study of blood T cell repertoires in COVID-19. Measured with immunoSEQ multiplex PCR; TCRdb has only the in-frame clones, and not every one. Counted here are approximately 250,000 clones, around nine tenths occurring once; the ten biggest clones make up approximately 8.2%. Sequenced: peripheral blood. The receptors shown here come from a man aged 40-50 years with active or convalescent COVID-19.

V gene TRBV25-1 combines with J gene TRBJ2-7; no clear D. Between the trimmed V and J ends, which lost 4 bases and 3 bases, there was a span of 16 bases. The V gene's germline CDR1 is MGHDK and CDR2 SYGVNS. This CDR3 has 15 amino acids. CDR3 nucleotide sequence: TGTGCCAGCAGTGGCCCTGCAGAAGAAAACTACGAGCAGTACTTC. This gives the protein CASSGPAEENYEQYF.

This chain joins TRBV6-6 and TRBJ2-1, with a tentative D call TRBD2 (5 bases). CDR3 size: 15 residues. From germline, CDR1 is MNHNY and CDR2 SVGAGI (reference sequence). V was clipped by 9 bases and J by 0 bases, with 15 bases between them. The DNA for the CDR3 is TGTGCCAGTTCGATAAGCGGTTCCTCCTACAATGAGCAGTTCTTC. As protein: CASSISGSSYNEQFF.

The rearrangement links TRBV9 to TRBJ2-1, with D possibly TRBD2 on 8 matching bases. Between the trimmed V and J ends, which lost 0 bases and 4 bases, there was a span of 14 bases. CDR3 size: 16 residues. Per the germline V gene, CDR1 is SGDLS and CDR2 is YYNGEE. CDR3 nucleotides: TGTGCCAGCAGCGTAGAGGGGGCTAGCGGGTACAATGAGCAGTTCTTC. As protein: CASSVEGASGYNEQFF.

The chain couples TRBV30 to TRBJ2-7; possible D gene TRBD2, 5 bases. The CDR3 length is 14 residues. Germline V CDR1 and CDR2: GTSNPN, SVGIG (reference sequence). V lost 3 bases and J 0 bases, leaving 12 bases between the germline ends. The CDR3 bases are TGTGCCTGGAGCGTAGTTGGGAGCTCCTACGAGCAGTACTTC. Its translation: CAWSVVGSSYEQYF.

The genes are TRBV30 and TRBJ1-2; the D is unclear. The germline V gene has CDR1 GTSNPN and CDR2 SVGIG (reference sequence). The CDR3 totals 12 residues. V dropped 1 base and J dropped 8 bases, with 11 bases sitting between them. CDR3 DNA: TGTGCCTGGAGTGACAACTTGAGGGGCTACACCTTC. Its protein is CAWSDNLRGYTF.

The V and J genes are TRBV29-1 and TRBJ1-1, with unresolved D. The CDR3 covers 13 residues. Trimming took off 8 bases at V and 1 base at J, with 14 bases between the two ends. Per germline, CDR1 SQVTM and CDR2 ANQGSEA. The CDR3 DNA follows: TGCAGCACTCGGGTACCCCAGAACACTGAAGCTTTCTTT. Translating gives CSTRVPQNTEAFF.